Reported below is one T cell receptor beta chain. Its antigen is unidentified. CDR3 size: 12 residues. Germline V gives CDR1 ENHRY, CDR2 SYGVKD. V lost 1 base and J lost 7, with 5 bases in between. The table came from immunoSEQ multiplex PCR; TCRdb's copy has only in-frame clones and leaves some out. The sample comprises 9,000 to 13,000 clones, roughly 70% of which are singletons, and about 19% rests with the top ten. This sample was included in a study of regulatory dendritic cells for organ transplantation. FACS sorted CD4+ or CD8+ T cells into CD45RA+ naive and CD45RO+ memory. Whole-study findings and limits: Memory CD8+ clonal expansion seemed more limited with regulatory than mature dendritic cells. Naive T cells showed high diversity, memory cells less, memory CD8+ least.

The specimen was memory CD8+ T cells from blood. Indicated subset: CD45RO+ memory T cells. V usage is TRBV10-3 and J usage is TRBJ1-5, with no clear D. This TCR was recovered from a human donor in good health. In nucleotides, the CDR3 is TGTGCCATCAGTGAGTATTGGCAGCCCCAGCATTTT. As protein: CAISEYWQPQHF.